A selection of T cell receptor beta chains follows, all from one sample in a study of OX40 agonist ivuxolimab in advanced cancers. This table comes from immunoSEQ multiplex PCR, and its TCRdb copy is limited to in-frame clones, with some not included. This sample carries fewer than 85,000 clones, 65% to 85% of them seen once, and the ten largest clones take about 0.71%. Sequenced material: CD4+ or CD8+ T cells sorted from blood, taken in a trial of the OX40 agonist ivuxolimab. The receptors shown here come from an adult with an advanced solid tumor such as melanoma, head and neck, liver or kidney cancer. CDR3s include the opening cysteine and the closing phenylalanine or tryptophan. The D gene is left open where the match is weak. Clone size appears in some rows only: once, few, many, or a class for an expanded clone.

TGTGCCAGCAGCTTAGACTCCGGGGTGACTGAAGCTTTCTTT	CASSLDSGVTEAFF	.	TRBJ1-1	.	TRBV7-9
TGTGCCACCAGCAGGTTCAGTTCCGGGACAGGGCGAGAGACCCAGTACTTC	CATSRFSSGTGRETQYF	TRBD1	TRBJ2-5	.	TRBV15
TGTGCCAGCAGCCTCTACCCCGGGACAGGGGGCCTCTATGGCTACACCTTC	CASSLYPGTGGLYGYTF	TRBD1	TRBJ1-2	.	TRBV9
TGTGCCAGTAATTGGGACAGGGGCCCATTTGAAGCTTTCTTT	CASNWDRGPFEAFF	TRBD1	TRBJ1-1	few	TRBV19
TGTGCCAGCAGCTTCGGCGTGCCGGGCACTGAAGCTTTCTTT	CASSFGVPGTEAFF	.	TRBJ1-1	.	TRBV7-8
TGTGCCTGGAGTACCCCCGGGGAGCTGTTTTTT	CAWSTPGELFF	.	TRBJ2-2	.	TRBV30
TGCGCCAGCAGCTCCTCAGGAGGCGACGGGGAAAAACTGTTTTTT	CASSSSGGDGEKLFF	.	TRBJ1-4	.	TRBV5-1
TGTGCCAGCAGCCAAAGCCCACGGACTGAAGCTTTCTTT	CASSQSPRTEAFF	.	TRBJ1-1	medium-sized	TRBV14
TGTGCCAGCAGTCTAGGTCTTCAGCCCCAGCATTTT	CASSLGLQPQHF	.	TRBJ1-5	.	TRBV28
TGTGCCAGCAGTGGGAGCTACGAGCAGTACTTC	CASSGSYEQYF	.	TRBJ2-7	.	TRBV2
TGTGCCAGTAGTCCCATATGGACTGAAGAAACCAACTATGGCTACACCTTC	CASSPIWTEETNYGYTF	.	TRBJ1-2	.	TRBV19
TGTGCCAGCAGCCGCCCGGGGACTAATTTTGATGAGCAGTTCTTC	CASSRPGTNFDEQFF	TRBD2	TRBJ2-1	.	TRBV14
TGTGCCAGCAGTTCCCCCTCGACAGTTTCCAATCAGCCCCAGCATTTT	CASSSPSTVSNQPQHF	.	TRBJ1-5	.	TRBV28
TGTGCCAGCAGGCAGACAGGGGCCAACGTCCTGACTTTC	CASRQTGANVLTF	.	TRBJ2-6	.	TRBV27
TGTGCCAGCAGCGTGGGACAGGGAATCGGCTATGGCTACACCTTC	CASSVGQGIGYGYTF	TRBD1	TRBJ1-2	.	TRBV7-2
TGTGCCAGCAGCTCCTCGGCCGCCTACGAGCAGTACTTC	CASSSSAAYEQYF	.	TRBJ2-7	.	TRBV7-8
TGTGCCAGCCGCAGAGGGATGGACTATGGCTACACCTTC	CASRRGMDYGYTF	.	TRBJ1-2	.	TRBV6-5
TGTGCCAGCACTCTCAGGAGCGGGGGGGAAGATACGCAGTATTTT	CASTLRSGGEDTQYF	TRBD2	TRBJ2-3	few	TRBV9
TGTGCCAGCGGGCCGGCGGGGGGAGATACGCAGTATTTT	CASGPAGGDTQYF	TRBD2	TRBJ2-3	.	TRBV6-6
TGCGCCAGCAGCCCCGACCCTCGCCAGGGAAACACCATATATTTT	CASSPDPRQGNTIYF	.	TRBJ1-3	.	TRBV4-1
TGTGCCAGCAGCCAATGGACAGTTTCTAATGAAAAACTGTTTTTT	CASSQWTVSNEKLFF	.	TRBJ1-4	.	TRBV11-2
TGTGCCACCAGCAGAGATAAAGGTAGTGTGCGGATGCCTGAAGCTTTCTTT	CATSRDKGSVRMPEAFF	.	TRBJ1-1	.	TRBV15
TGTGCCAGCAGCTCGCGGGGGGGCGCAGATACGCAGTATTTT	CASSSRGGADTQYF	TRBD2	TRBJ2-3	.	TRBV5-6
TGTGCCAGCAGTCCGACTAGCGGGAACCAAGAGACCCAGTACTTC	CASSPTSGNQETQYF	TRBD2	TRBJ2-5	.	TRBV2
TGCGCCAGCAGCCAAGAAGCAGGGGGAAGAAACTCACCCCTCCACTTT	CASSQEAGGRNSPLHF	TRBD1	TRBJ1-6	.	TRBV4-1
TGTGCCTGGTCGAAACGGGGGACGTCGAACACTGAAGCTTTCTTT	CAWSKRGTSNTEAFF	.	TRBJ1-1	few	TRBV30
TGTGCCAGCAGTATACCAGGGGGGGTGAGCGAGCAGTACTTC	CASSIPGGVSEQYF	.	TRBJ2-7	.	TRBV27